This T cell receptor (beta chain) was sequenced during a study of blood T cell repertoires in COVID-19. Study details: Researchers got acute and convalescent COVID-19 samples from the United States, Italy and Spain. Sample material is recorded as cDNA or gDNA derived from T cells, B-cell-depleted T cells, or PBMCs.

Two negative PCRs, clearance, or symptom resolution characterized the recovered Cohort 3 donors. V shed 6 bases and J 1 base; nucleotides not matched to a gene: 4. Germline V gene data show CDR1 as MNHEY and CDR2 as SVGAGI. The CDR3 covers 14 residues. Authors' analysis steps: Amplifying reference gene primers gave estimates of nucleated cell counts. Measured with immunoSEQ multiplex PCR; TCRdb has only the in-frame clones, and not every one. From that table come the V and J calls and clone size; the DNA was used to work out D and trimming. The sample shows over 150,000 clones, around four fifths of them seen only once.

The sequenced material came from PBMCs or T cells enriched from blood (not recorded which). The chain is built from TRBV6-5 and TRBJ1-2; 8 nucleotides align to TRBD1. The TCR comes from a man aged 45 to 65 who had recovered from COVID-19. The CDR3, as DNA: TGTGCCAGCAGCCGGACAGGGAGTAACTATGGCTACACCTTC. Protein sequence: CASSRTGSNYGYTF.